These 23 T cell receptor beta chains were sequenced from one sample in a study of cytomegalovirus exposure and HLA in healthy donors. The PCR was carried out with 60 Vbeta primers and 13 Jbeta primers. Here immunoSEQ multiplex PCR was the method, and the copy in TCRdb shows in-frame clones only, minus some. The table records 200,000 to 300,000 clones, about 81% of them present only once. The sequenced material came from PBMCs. These receptors were collected from a woman in her thirties or forties in good health and CMV-seropositive.

The V and J genes are TRBV15 and TRBJ1-4; weak D call: TRBD1 (6 bases). V gave up 5 bases and J gave up 0 bases, with 7 bases separating them. Germline CDR1 and CDR2: LNHNV and YYDKDF (reference sequence). This CDR3 is built from 14 residues. CDR3 loop: CATSQGTTNEKLFF. CDR3 nucleotides: TGTGCCACCAGCCAGGGGACAACTAATGAAAAACTGTTTTTT.

The chain is built from TRBV11-3 and TRBJ1-3; TRBD1 is a possible D gene (5 bases). The CDR3 length is 14 residues. CDR1 SGHNT and CDR2 YENEEA come from the germline V gene. V was pared by 4 bases and J by 0 bases, with 7 bases between. The chain's CDR3 is CASSSGDSGNTIYF. The CDR3 DNA reads TGTGCCAGCAGCTCGGGGGACTCTGGAAACACCATATATTTT.

This rearrangement joins TRBV5-1 to TRBJ2-3; D is possibly TRBD1 (5 bases). This CDR3 comprises 15 residues. V was cut by 0 bases and J by 2 bases, with 10 bases left in between. CDR1 and CDR2 (germline): SGHRS, YFSETQ. The CDR3 loop reads CASSLEGRDTDTQYF. The CDR3 DNA reads as TGCGCCAGCAGCTTGGAAGGCAGGGACACAGATACGCAGTATTTT.

The rearrangement links TRBV5-1 to TRBJ1-4; D may be TRBD1 (5 bases). V lost 2 bases to trimming and J lost 4 bases, with 9 bases between them. The CDR3 has 14 amino acids. CDR1 is SGHRS and CDR2 is YFSETQ in the germline V gene. CDR3: CASSFNRLNEKLFF. The CDR3 DNA sequence: TGCGCCAGCAGCTTTAACAGGCTTAATGAAAAACTGTTTTTT. Filled out from reference TRBV5-1 and TRBJ1-4, the complete variable domain reads KAGVTQTPRYLIKTRGQQVTLSCSPISGHRSVSWYQQTPGQGLQFLFEYFSETQRNKGNFPGRFSGRQFSNSRSEMNVSTLELGDSALYLCASSFNRLNEKLFFGSGTQLSVL.

The rearrangement joins TRBV4-3 to TRBJ1-6; D is uncertain. V dropped 1 base and J dropped 10 bases, with 14 bases sitting between them. CDR1 is LGHNA, CDR2 YSLEER, per germline. The CDR3 length is 15 residues. CDR3 bases: TGCGCCAGCAGCCAAGCGCAGGTCCCTCGGTCACCCCTCCACTTT. Its translation is CASSQAQVPRSPLHF.

The chain has TRBV30 and TRBJ1-1, with TRBD1 as a possible D gene (5 bases). V was trimmed by 0 bases and J by 5 bases, leaving 13 bases between them. This CDR3 comprises 14 residues. Germline CDR1 and CDR2: GTSNPN and SVGIG (reference sequence). The CDR3 sequence: CAWSVPGGRTEAFF. CDR3 nucleotide sequence: TGTGCCTGGAGTGTTCCCGGGGGGAGGACTGAAGCTTTCTTT.

On this clone: Other nucleotide sequences from this sample produce the same CDR3. The V gene is TRBV6-5, the J gene TRBJ2-2, with 7 bases fitting TRBD1. CDR3 size: 14 residues. Germline V gives CDR1 MNHEY, CDR2 SVGAGI. V shed 8 bases and J 1 base; nucleotides not matched to a gene: 4. CDR3 sequence: CASRTGVNTGELFF. The CDR3 bases are TGTGCCAGCCGGACAGGAGTGAACACCGGGGAGCTGTTTTTT.

The J gene is TRBJ1-3, the V gene TRBV5-1; D gene uncertain. Germline-derived CDR1 and CDR2 are SGHRS and YFSETQ. This CDR3 comprises 16 residues. V was trimmed by 0 bases and J by 3 bases, leaving 13 bases between them. CDR3 DNA: TGCGCCAGCAGCTTGGCCTTCGAGGCGAGTGGAAACACCATATATTTT. This translates into CASSLAFEASGNTIYF.

The rearrangement joins TRBV7-8 to TRBJ2-7, with 8 bases identical to TRBD2. The V and J ends lost 7 bases and 1 base, in that order; junction bases with no gene match: 9. Germline CDR1 and CDR2: SGHVS and FQNEAQ. CDR3 length: 15 residues. The CDR3: CASTPVSGTSYEQYF. The CDR3 nucleotides read TGTGCCAGCACCCCTGTTAGCGGGACATCCTACGAGCAGTACTTC. Variable domain in full (rest from reference TRBV7-8 and TRBJ2-7): GAGVSQSPRYKVAKRGQDVALRCDPISGHVSLFWYQQALGQGPEFLTYFQNEAQLDKSGLPSDRFFAERPEGSVSTLKIQRTQQEDSAVYLCASTPVSGTSYEQYFGPGTRLTVT.

The V and J genes are TRBV19 and TRBJ1-5, with 8 nucleotides matching TRBD1. CDR3 length: 15 amino acids. Losses at the gene ends were 3 bases for V and 3 bases for J; bases not matched to a gene: 4. The germline gives CDR1 LNHDA, CDR2 SQIVND (reference sequence). The CDR3 spells CASSMWTGPNQPQHF. In nucleotides, the CDR3 is TGTGCCAGTAGTATGTGGACAGGGCCCAATCAGCCCCAGCATTTT.

The genes are TRBV9 and TRBJ2-7, with D possibly being TRBD2 (6 bases). Germline CDR1 reads SGDLS; CDR2 reads YYNGEE. This CDR3 has 15 residues. V was clipped by 4 bases and J by 6 bases, with 20 bases between them. For the CDR3, the DNA is TGTGCCAGCAGCCCCTACCTGGGCGGGGCGGGCGAGCAGTACTTC. This translates into CASSPYLGGAGEQYF.

This chain joins TRBV5-1 and TRBJ1-1, with a weak D call TRBD1 (5 bases). This CDR3 contains 14 residues. The germline V and J ends were trimmed by 3 bases and 3 bases, with 12 bases remaining between them. CDR1 and CDR2 from the germline V gene are SGHRS and YFSETQ. The CDR3 DNA is TGCGCCAGCAGCTCCCAGGGTTTGGACACTGAAGCTTTCTTT. Protein sequence: CASSSQGLDTEAFF.

This chain uses TRBV9 with TRBJ2-5; 12 bases fit TRBD2. Germline V lookup: CDR1 SGDLS, CDR2 YYNGEE. The CDR3 consists of 16 residues. Trimming removed 4 bases from V and 0 bases from J; junction bases left unmatched: 4. CDR3 bases: TGTGCCAGCAGCCCCGGACTAGCGGGATACCAAGAGACCCAGTACTTC. This translates into CASSPGLAGYQETQYF.

The chain is built from TRBV7-9 and TRBJ1-4; D is ambiguous. Germline values: CDR1 SEHNR, CDR2 FQNEAQ (reference sequence). This CDR3 contains 17 residues. V lost 5 bases and J lost 5, with 21 bases in between. CDR3 DNA: TGTGCCAGCAGCAGCTTAGCGCCCAGAGGGAGAAATGAAAAACTGTTTTTT. Translated, it gives CASSSLAPRGRNEKLFF.

The chain recombines TRBV5-1 with TRBJ1-2, with 7 bases aligning to TRBD1. The CDR3 has 15 residues. Trimming cost V 3 bases and J 4 bases; bases outside gene matches: 9. Germline loops: CDR1 SGHRS, CDR2 YFSETQ. CDR3 sequence: CASSSGIGQVYGYTF. The CDR3 DNA reads as TGCGCCAGCAGCTCGGGAATCGGACAGGTCTATGGCTACACCTTC.

The chain has TRBV5-6 and TRBJ2-1; 11 bases are a match to TRBD2. Germline CDR1 reads SGHDT; CDR2 reads YYEEEE. The CDR3 contains 16 residues. V gave up 5 bases and J gave up 4 bases; unmatched junction bases: 8. The CDR3 loop reads CASSPIRLAGYNEQFF. DNA for the CDR3: TGTGCCAGCAGTCCGATCAGACTAGCGGGGTACAATGAGCAGTTCTTC.

This CDR3 is CASSSSPGNGYEQYF. The DNA of the CDR3 is TGTGCCAGCAGCTCTTCACCGGGGAACGGGTACGAGCAGTACTTC. The V and J genes are TRBV7-2 and TRBJ2-7, with D perhaps TRBD2 (5 bases). There are 15 residues in the CDR3. The germline CDR1 and CDR2 sequences are SGHTA and FQGNSA. Trimming left V 4 bases short and J 4 bases short, with 17 bases between. Full variable domain (remainder filled in from reference TRBV7-2 and TRBJ2-7): GAGVSQSPSNKVTEKGKDVELRCDPISGHTALYWYRQSLGQGLEFLIYFQGNSAPDKSGLPSDRFSAERTGGSVSTLTIQRTQQEDSAVYLCASSSSPGNGYEQYFGPGTRLTVT.

This chain joins TRBV30 and TRBJ2-1, with D hard to call. V was clipped by 4 bases and J by 0 bases, with 10 bases between them. Germline V lookup: CDR1 GTSNPN, CDR2 SVGIG (reference sequence). CDR3 size: 14 residues. CDR3 in amino acids: CAWTTMSSYNEQFF. Written as DNA, the CDR3 is TGTGCCTGGACTACCATGAGCTCCTACAATGAGCAGTTCTTC.

The chain couples TRBV10-2 to TRBJ2-1; 11 nucleotides agree with TRBD2. V shed 3 bases, J shed 8 bases, and the junction held 9 bases outside the gene matches. The CDR3 spans 16 residues. In germline, CDR1 is WSHSY, CDR2 SAAADI. CDR3 coding DNA: TGCGCCAGCAGTGACCTACTAGCGGGAGTAGGCGATGAGCAGTTCTTC. This codes for CASSDLLAGVGDEQFF.

This clone was counted a few times. This chain uses TRBV2 with TRBJ2-7; 7 bases fit TRBD1. This CDR3 contains 15 residues. V dropped 3 bases and J dropped 2; count of bases not matched to a gene: 7. Germline V gene data show CDR1 as SNHLY and CDR2 as FYNNEI. The CDR3 DNA reads as TGTGCCAGCAGTGACGACGAAACAGGGGCCTACGAGCAGTACTTC. Protein sequence: CASSDDETGAYEQYF.

This chain connects TRBV7-2 to TRBJ1-1; tentatively, D is TRBD1 (5 bases). The V end lost 3 bases, the J end lost 2 bases, and 10 bases lay between the germline ends. Germline-derived CDR1 and CDR2 are SGHTA and FQGNSA. The CDR3 consists of 14 residues. CDR3 in amino acids: CASSLGRVNTEAFF. In DNA, the CDR3 is TGTGCCAGCAGCTTGGGCAGGGTTAACACTGAAGCTTTCTTT.

The CDR3 sequence is CASSPGQGRGGTDTQYF. In nucleotides, the CDR3 is TGTGCCAGCAGCCCAGGACAGGGCCGAGGAGGCACAGATACGCAGTATTTT. The rearrangement uses TRBV11-3 and TRBJ2-3, with 8 bases matching TRBD1. The CDR3 runs 17 residues. From germline, CDR1 is SGHNT and CDR2 YENEEA. Trimming at V came to 5 bases and at J to 1 base, leaving 11 bases not matched to a gene.

The CDR3 nucleotides read TGTGCCAGCAGTTTCGCCGGGGACAGCACATACGAGCAGTACTTC. Amino acids: CASSFAGDSTYEQYF. The V call is TRBV6-8, the J call TRBJ2-7; 7 bases are shared with TRBD1. Per the germline V gene, CDR1 is MNHGY and CDR2 is SAAAGT. This CDR3 contains 15 residues. After removal of 4 bases from V and 4 bases from J, the junction contained 10 bases not matched to a gene.